Below, 2 T cell receptor beta chains from the same sample are listed, as sequenced in a study of T cells after posttransplantation cyclophosphamide. Only in-frame clones appear in the TCRdb table, and some are missing; sequencing was by immunoSEQ multiplex PCR. The data hold 9,000 to 9,500 clones, with roughly 98% observed a single time. Material for sequencing was naive CD8+ T cells sorted from PBMCs. The receptor set was obtained from a man aged 45 to 65 in good health, CMV-negative, and a related stem cell transplant donor.

The rearrangement uses TRBV6-6 and TRBJ2-7; D possibly corresponds to TRBD2 (5 bases). The germline V gene encodes CDR1 MNHNY and CDR2 SVGAGI (reference sequence). Deletions cut 7 bases from V and 3 bases from J, with 16 bases between. The CDR3 is made up of 14 amino acids. Here the CDR3 DNA reads TGTGCCAGCACCCTCCCGGGGAGCATCTACGAGCAGTACTTC. Translating it yields CASTLPGSIYEQYF.

In its sample, this clone was seen once. The V and J genes are TRBV5-4 and TRBJ2-7; no firm D call. V gave up 4 bases and J gave up 1 base, with 9 bases separating them. Germline values: CDR1 SGHNT, CDR2 YYREEE (reference sequence). The CDR3 runs 13 residues. The CDR3 is CASSSTGSYEQYF. The CDR3, as DNA: TGTGCCAGCAGCAGTACCGGGTCCTACGAGCAGTACTTC.